The following is a T cell receptor (beta chain) sequence with its context. Its antigen is not known. Other DNA sequences from this sample encode an identical CDR3 as well. These data originate in a study of shared clonotypes between healthy human individuals. Study-wide findings and caveats: Despite large depth, rarefaction showed incomplete sorted-subset sequencing.

Deletions cut 0 bases from V and 2 bases from J, with 6 bases between. The germline CDR1 and CDR2 sequences are SGHRS and YFSETQ. The CDR3 length is 13 residues. Donors had no recently reported acute infections or vaccinations and were HIV-negative. Only in-frame clones appear in the TCRdb table, and some are missing; sequencing was by immunoSEQ multiplex PCR. The sample includes roughly 2.4 million clones, 90% to 97% seen only once; the top ten take roughly 0.13%. The sequence derives from a man younger than 30 in good health. Sequencing used naive CD4+ T cells sorted from blood. This sample's subset: CD45RA+ positively selected. J is TRBJ2-7 and V is TRBV5-1, with TRBD2 as a possible D gene (5 bases). Here the CDR3 reads CASSLGLTYEQYF. The CDR3 DNA reads TGCGCCAGCAGCTTGGGACTAACCTACGAGCAGTACTTC.